The 30 T cell receptor beta chains below were found in one sample sequenced in a study of blood T cells in healthy people across ages. A second PCR of roughly 7 to 11 cycles used a sample-barcoded 5' primer and a J-beta primer mix. TCRdb recomputed calls from the 5' RACE reads with MiXCR, one row per CDR3 protein. In the table there are roughly 790,000 distinct CDR3 sequences, around 40% of which are singletons. Source material: blood. The source of these receptors is an older woman in good health.

This clonotype was observed a few times. The gene calls are TRBV20-1 and TRBJ1-2, with D maybe TRBD1 (6 bases). V gave up 2 bases and J gave up 5 bases, with 9 bases separating them. Germline CDR1 and CDR2: DFQATT and SNEGSKA (reference sequence). The CDR3 covers 12 residues. CDR3 amino acids: CSARPQGYGYTF. CDR3 bases: TGCAGTGCTAGACCCCAGGGGTATGGCTACACCTTC.

The table lists this clonotype with a few counts. The chain employs TRBV12-5 and TRBJ1-1; D ambiguous. This CDR3 contains 13 residues. The V end lost 5 bases, the J end lost 1 base, and 8 bases lay between the germline ends. Germline-derived CDR1 and CDR2 are LGHNT and FRNRAP. CDR3 amino acids: CASGLQENTEAFF. The CDR3 nucleotides read TGTGCTAGTGGTCTCCAAGAGAACACTGAAGCTTTCTTT.

V gene TRBV4-3 combines with J gene TRBJ1-1; D is perhaps TRBD1 (5 bases). Between the trimmed V and J ends, which lost 0 bases and 1 base, there was a span of 9 bases. CDR1 and CDR2 from the germline V gene are LGHNA and YSLEER. The CDR3 totals 15 residues. This CDR3 is CASSQDDRPNTEAFF. CDR3 bases: TGCGCCAGCAGCCAAGATGACAGACCGAACACTGAAGCTTTCTTT.

This chain uses TRBV7-6 with TRBJ2-1; TRBD2 might be the D (5 bases). CDR3 length equals 15 residues. The germline V gene encodes CDR1 SGHVS and CDR2 FNYEAQ. V was trimmed by 2 bases and J by 5 bases, leaving 13 bases between them. The CDR3 spells CASSLRSAGNNEQFF. CDR3 nucleotides: TGTGCCAGCAGCTTAAGAAGTGCCGGGAACAATGAGCAGTTCTTC.

This chain connects TRBV11-2 to TRBJ2-3; 8 nucleotides agree with TRBD2. Germline V gives CDR1 SGHAT, CDR2 FQNNGV. The V gene end was trimmed by 5 bases and the J gene end by 4 bases; junction bases not matched to a gene: 8. The CDR3 contains 15 residues. The CDR3, as DNA: TGTGCCAGCAGCCGGGGTAGCGGGAAACCAGATACGCAGTATTTT. Its translation is CASSRGSGKPDTQYF.

This clonotype was found a few times. The chain uses TRBV14 and TRBJ2-5; D is undetermined. CDR3 length: 14 residues. Looked up from germline, CDR1 is SGHDN and CDR2 is FVKESK. Deletions cut 4 bases from V and 4 bases from J, with 13 bases between. This chain's CDR3 is CASSPEVFAETQYF. CDR3 sequence (DNA): TGTGCCAGCAGCCCCGAGGTGTTTGCAGAGACCCAGTACTTC. Full variable domain (rest looked up from reference TRBV14 and TRBJ2-5): EAGVTQFPSHSVIEKGQTVTLRCDPISGHDNLYWYRRVMGKEIKFLLHFVKESKQDESGMPNNRFLAERTGGTYSTLKVQPAELEDSGVYFCASSPEVFAETQYFGPGTRLLVL.

The chain joins TRBV20-1 to TRBJ2-5; 7 positions agree with TRBD2. Germline values: CDR1 DFQATT, CDR2 SNEGSKA (reference sequence). The length of the CDR3 is 11 residues. Germline trimming cut 3 bases from V and 10 bases from J; bases unmatched to any gene: 5. The CDR3 bases are TGCAGTGCTAGTACGGGGAGGGGCCAGTACTTC. Amino acid sequence: CSASTGRGQYF.

The chain couples TRBV14 to TRBJ2-2; the D is unclear. Germline lookup yields CDR1 SGHDN and CDR2 FVKESK. This CDR3 has 12 residues. The ends were cut back, 4 bases at V and 9 bases at J, with 9 bases in the middle. The CDR3 nucleotides are TGTGCCAGCAGCCCCTTCCCCCGGGAGCTGTTTTTT. Residues: CASSPFPRELFF.

The chain links TRBV7-9 to TRBJ2-7, with TRBD1 as a possible D gene (6 bases). Germline CDR1 is SEHNR and CDR2 is FQNEAQ (reference sequence). This CDR3 spans 11 amino acids. Trimming took 8 bases from V and 6 from J, leaving 11 bases between them. CDR3 DNA: TGTGCCAGCCTAGGGGGTAGCGAGCAGTACTTC. The encoded protein is CASLGGSEQYF.

This clonotype came up once. This rearrangement joins TRBV3-1 to TRBJ2-3; TRBD2 matches at 11 bases. The CDR3 spans 17 residues. The trim removed 5 bases at V and 0 bases at J, leaving 7 bases unmatched. In germline, CDR1 is LGHDT, CDR2 YNNKEL (reference sequence). CDR3 loop: CASSLYLAGGSTDTQYF. The CDR3 DNA reads TGTGCCAGCAGCTTATACTTAGCGGGGGGGAGCACAGATACGCAGTATTTT.

The V and J genes are TRBV5-1 and TRBJ2-3, with TRBD1 matching 9 bases. This CDR3 has 14 residues. V dropped 2 bases and J dropped 5; count of bases not matched to a gene: 3. Germline lookup yields CDR1 SGHRS and CDR2 YFSETQ. The CDR3 bases are TGCGCCAGCAGCTTCACAGGGGGCAGAGATACGCAGTATTTT. Amino acid sequence: CASSFTGGRDTQYF.

This clonotype was observed a handful of times. CDR3 nucleotide sequence: TGTGCCAGCAGTCAACTGGGGGAGCAGTTCTTC. It specifies CASSQLGEQFF. The chain recombines TRBV6-5 with TRBJ2-1; D is unresolved. Per germline, CDR1 MNHEY and CDR2 SVGAGI. V lost 5 bases and J lost 10, with 9 bases in between. CDR3 length: 11 residues.

This clonotype showed up just once. The chain recombines TRBV20-1 with TRBJ1-1; D may be TRBD1 (5 bases). Per the germline V gene, CDR1 is DFQATT and CDR2 is SNEGSKA (reference sequence). The CDR3 has 10 residues. Here the CDR3 reads CSAWDRTAFF. The CDR3 coding sequence is TGCAGCGCCTGGGACCGTACTGCTTTCTTT.

The V gene is TRBV11-2, the J gene TRBJ2-7; D remains unclear. The J call may be faulty, since TRBJ2-5 better matches the DNA end. Per germline, CDR1 SGHAT and CDR2 FQNNGV. CDR3 length: 13 amino acids. CDR3 sequence: CASSDGRMETQYF. Written as DNA, the CDR3 is TGTGCCAGCAGCGACGGGCGCATGGAGACCCAGTACTTC.

This clonotype was counted only a few times. J is TRBJ1-2 and V is TRBV29-1; 7 nucleotides line up with TRBD1. The CDR3 extends over 16 amino acids. V trimming: 0 bases; J trimming: 1 base; junction bases outside the gene matches: 8. Germline loops: CDR1 SQVTM, CDR2 ANQGSEA. The chain's CDR3 is CSVEDRGGPFNYGYTF. In DNA form, the CDR3 reads TGCAGCGTTGAAGATCGAGGGGGCCCGTTTAACTATGGCTACACCTTC.

The rearrangement links TRBV2 to TRBJ2-7; the D is unclear. Germline V CDR1 and CDR2: SNHLY, FYNNEI. The CDR3 sequence is 14 residues long. The V and J ends lost 7 bases and 7 bases respectively, with 20 bases between them. The CDR3 loop is CASTLQSSYNEQYF. CDR3 bases: TGTGCCAGCACACTCCAGAGCTCCTACAATGAGCAGTACTTC.

The rearrangement uses TRBV11-2 and TRBJ2-5; the D is unclear. The V and J ends lost 3 bases and 5 bases respectively, with 10 bases between them. The CDR3 sequence is 13 residues long. CDR1 SGHAT and CDR2 FQNNGV come from the germline V gene. As DNA, the CDR3 is TGTGCCAGCAGCTTCGGCCTTGGGGAGACCCAGTACTTC. This codes for CASSFGLGETQYF.

V gene TRBV12-3 or TRBV12-4 combines with J gene TRBJ1-2, with 9 bases matching TRBD1. V was clipped by 5 bases and J by 5 bases; unmatched bases: 6. The CDR3 contains 14 residues. The CDR3 loop reads CASSRQGGIYGYTF. Here the CDR3 DNA reads TGTGCCAGCAGTCGACAGGGGGGGATTTATGGCTACACCTTC.

This clonotype showed up just a few times. The chain has TRBV29-1 and TRBJ2-1; no reliable D call. Trimming shortened V by 3 bases and J by 0 bases, and 9 bases separated the two germline ends. The CDR3 consists of 14 residues. Germline V gene lookup returns CDR1 SQVTM and CDR2 ANQGSEA. This CDR3 is CSVDRSSSYNEQFF. CDR3 bases: TGCAGCGTTGATAGGTCTAGCTCCTACAATGAGCAGTTCTTC.

The chain combines TRBV2 with TRBJ2-1; D is unresolved. The CDR3 is 14 amino acids. The V end lost 3 bases, the J end lost 1 base, and 7 bases lay between the germline ends. Germline loops: CDR1 SNHLY, CDR2 FYNNEI. The CDR3 nucleotides are TGTGCCAGCAGTGAGTCGAGGTCCTACAATGAGCAGTTCTTC. It yields the protein CASSESRSYNEQFF. The full variable domain, rest sourced from reference TRBV2 and TRBJ2-1, is EPEVTQTPSHQVTQMGQEVILRCVPISNHLYFYWYRQILGQKVEFLVSFYNNEISEKSEIFDDQFSVERPDGSNFTLKIRSTKLEDSAMYFCASSESRSYNEQFFGPGTRLTVL.

This chain links TRBV7-2 with TRBJ2-2; D gene ambiguous. CDR3 length equals 14 residues. V lost 1 base to trimming and J lost 5 bases, with 8 bases between them. Germline loops: CDR1 SGHTA, CDR2 FQGNSA. The DNA for the CDR3 is TGTGCCAGCAGCTTAGGTTCGGTTACCGGGGAGCTGTTTTTT. Protein: CASSLGSVTGELFF.

The chain recombines TRBV7-2 with TRBJ1-6; D unclear. The V end was cut by 3 bases, the J end by 10 bases, with 16 bases between. The CDR3 runs to 15 residues. Looked up from germline, CDR1 is SGHTA and CDR2 is FQGNSA. In nucleotides, the CDR3 is TGTGCCAGCAGCTTTATTGGGGTAGCGGGGTCACCCCTCCACTTT. Translating gives CASSFIGVAGSPLHF.

The V call is TRBV6-2 or TRBV6-3, the J call TRBJ2-3; 11 bases fit TRBD2. The CDR3 is 17 residues long. Looked up from germline, CDR1 is MNHEY and CDR2 is SVGEGT. V trimming: 7 bases; J trimming: 3 bases; junction bases outside the gene matches: 12. As DNA, the CDR3 is TGTGCCAGCAAATGGGTAGCGGGAGGGCCCGAGACAGATACGCAGTATTTT. It yields the protein CASKWVAGGPETDTQYF.

The chain recombines TRBV29-1 with TRBJ1-6, with 7 bases lining up with TRBD1. This CDR3 region has 15 residues. Germline V CDR1 and CDR2: SQVTM, ANQGSEA. Germline trimming cut 4 bases from V and 7 bases from J; bases unmatched to any gene: 10. CDR3 protein: CSVAWTGGGNSPLHF. The CDR3, as DNA: TGCAGCGTTGCTTGGACTGGAGGGGGCAATTCACCCCTCCACTTT.

The chain employs TRBV2 and TRBJ2-1, with 12 bases that match TRBD1. The CDR3 spans 15 residues. V lost 3 bases, J lost 8 bases, and 5 bases stayed unmatched. The germline gives CDR1 SNHLY, CDR2 FYNNEI. CDR3 region: CASSDWDRGRDEQFF. The CDR3 nucleotides read TGTGCCAGCAGTGACTGGGACAGGGGGCGAGATGAGCAGTTCTTC.

This clonotype was picked up a small number of times. This chain uses TRBV9 with TRBJ2-3; TRBD2 agrees at 10 bases. Looked up from germline, CDR1 is SGDLS and CDR2 is YYNGEE. CDR3 length: 17 amino acids. V was pared by 0 bases and J by 5 bases, with 9 bases of the junction left unmatched. The CDR3 loop reads CASSVGSQRGGLDTQYF. In nucleotides, the CDR3 is TGTGCCAGCAGCGTAGGTAGTCAGCGGGGGGGCTTAGATACGCAGTATTTT.

The chain recombines TRBV7-8 with TRBJ2-7, with D perhaps matching TRBD2 (6 bases). The J call is in doubt because the DNA end fits TRBJ2-5 better. The CDR3 runs to 20 residues. Germline V gene sequence: CDR1 SGHVS, CDR2 FQNEAQ. This chain's CDR3 is CASSLRPPRGGADLGETQYF. In DNA form, the CDR3 reads TGTGCCAGCAGCTTACGCCCCCCAAGGGGCGGGGCCGATTTGGGGGAGACCCAGTACTTC.

This clonotype was detected many times. The chain is built from TRBV20-1 and TRBJ2-7, with 10 bases fitting TRBD1. Unmatched junction bases numbered 2, after V lost 3 bases and J lost 3 bases. The CDR3 has 13 residues. Germline assignment: CDR1 DFQATT and CDR2 SNEGSKA (reference sequence). The DNA for the CDR3 is TGCAGTGCTAGGGGACAGGGGAACTACGAGCAGTACTTC. Translation gives CSARGQGNYEQYF.

This clonotype was counted between two and nine times. The rearrangement links TRBV6-6 to TRBJ1-2; TRBD1 matches 9 bases. This CDR3 has 14 residues. Germline V gene lookup returns CDR1 MNHNY and CDR2 SVGAGI (reference sequence). V lost 4 bases to trimming and J lost 8 bases; unmatched junction nucleotides: 8. The CDR3 DNA reads TGTGCCAGCAGTTCGCCGGGACAGGGTGGGGGCTACACCTTC. It specifies CASSSPGQGGGYTF.

This clonotype was counted ten times or more. This chain connects TRBV20-1 to TRBJ2-7; 9 bases fit TRBD1. CDR1 is DFQATT, CDR2 SNEGSKA, per germline (reference sequence). The CDR3 has 14 residues. The trim removed 5 bases at V and 1 base at J, leaving 6 bases unmatched. CDR3 sequence: CSAYSGTGSYEQYF. CDR3 coding DNA: TGCAGTGCTTATTCCGGGACAGGGTCCTACGAGCAGTACTTC.